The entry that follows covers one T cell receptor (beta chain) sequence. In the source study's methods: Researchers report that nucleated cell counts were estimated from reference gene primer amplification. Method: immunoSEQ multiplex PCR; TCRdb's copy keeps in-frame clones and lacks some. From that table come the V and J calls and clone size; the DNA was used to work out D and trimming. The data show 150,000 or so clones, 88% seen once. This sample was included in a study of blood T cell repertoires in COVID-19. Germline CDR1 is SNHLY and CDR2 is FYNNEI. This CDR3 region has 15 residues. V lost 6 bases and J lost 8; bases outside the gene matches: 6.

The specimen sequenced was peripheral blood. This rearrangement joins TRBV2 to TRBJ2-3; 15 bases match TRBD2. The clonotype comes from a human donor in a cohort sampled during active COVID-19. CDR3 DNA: TGTGCCAGCAGCGGACTAGCGGGAGGGGCGGGTACGCAGTATTTT. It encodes CASSGLAGGAGTQYF.